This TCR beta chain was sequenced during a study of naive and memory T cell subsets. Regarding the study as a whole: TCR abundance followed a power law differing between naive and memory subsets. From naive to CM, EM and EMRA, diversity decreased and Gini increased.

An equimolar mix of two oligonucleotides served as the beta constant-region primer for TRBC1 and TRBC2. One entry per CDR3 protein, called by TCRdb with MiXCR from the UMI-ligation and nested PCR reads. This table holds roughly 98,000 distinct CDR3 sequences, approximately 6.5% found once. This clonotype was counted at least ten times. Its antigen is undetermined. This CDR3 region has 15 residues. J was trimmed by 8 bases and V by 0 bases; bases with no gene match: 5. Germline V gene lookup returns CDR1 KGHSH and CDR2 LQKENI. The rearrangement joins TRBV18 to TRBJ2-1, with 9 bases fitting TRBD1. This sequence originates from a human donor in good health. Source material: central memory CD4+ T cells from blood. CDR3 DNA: TGTGCCAGCTCACCACCCGGGACAGGGAGGTATGAGCAGTTCTTC. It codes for CASSPPGTGRYEQFF.